This is a list of T cell receptor beta chains from one sample in a study of circulating CD8 cells and anti-PD-1 response in melanoma. TCRdb passed the reads through MiXCR, listing each CDR3 protein once. The data show about 150 distinct CDR3 sequences, about 5.4% seen once. The input for sequencing was CD8+ T cells from PBMCs, taken at baseline or after one month of anti-PD-1 therapy (not recorded which). These receptor sequences come from a human donor with melanoma. CDR3s include the opening cysteine and the closing phenylalanine or tryptophan. D genes are given only for firm matches. Rows give clone size only sometimes, using once, few, many, or a class for an expanded clone.

clone size: large
J gene: TRBJ2-7
D gene: NA
V gene: TRBV28
CDR3 protein: CASTGGAFYEQYF
CDR3 DNA: TGTGCCAGCACAGGAGGAGCCTTCTACGAGCAGTACTTC

clone size: medium-sized
J gene: TRBJ1-4
D gene: NA
V gene: TRBV2
CDR3 protein: CASSGLIPTNEKLFF
CDR3 DNA: TGTGCCAGCAGTGGGCTCATCCCAACTAATGAAAAACTGTTTTTT

clone size: large
J gene: TRBJ1-1
D gene: NA
V gene: TRBV19
CDR3 protein: CASSTPQGIGTEAFF
CDR3 DNA: TGTGCCAGTAGTACTCCTCAGGGGATAGGGACTGAAGCTTTCTTT

clone size: medium-sized
J gene: TRBJ1-1
D gene: NA
V gene: TRBV6-1
CDR3 protein: CASSELAGRDTEAFF
CDR3 DNA: TGTGCCAGCAGTGAATTAGCCGGAAGGGACACTGAAGCTTTCTTT

clone size: large
J gene: TRBJ2-3
D gene: TRBD2
V gene: TRBV27
CDR3 protein: CASSLGTSGAFTDTQYF
CDR3 DNA: TGTGCCAGCAGTTTAGGTACTAGCGGGGCATTCACAGATACGCAGTATTTT

clone size: large
J gene: TRBJ2-2
D gene: TRBD1
V gene: TRBV12-3/TRBV12-4
CDR3 protein: CASRGQGGGGELFF
CDR3 DNA: TGTGCCAGCAGGGGACAGGGGGGCGGCGGGGAGCTGTTTTTT

clone size: NA
J gene: TRBJ1-5
D gene: NA
V gene: TRBV19
CDR3 protein: CASSVDRSNQPQHF
CDR3 DNA: TGTGCCAGTAGTGTGGACAGAAGCAATCAGCCCCAGCATTTT

clone size: NA
J gene: TRBJ1-1
D gene: NA
V gene: TRBV24-1
CDR3 protein: CATSDLEGTAFF
CDR3 DNA: TGTGCCACCAGCGATCTCGAGGGGACAGCTTTCTTT

clone size: large
J gene: TRBJ2-2
D gene: TRBD2
V gene: TRBV5-1
CDR3 protein: CASSPGLAGGRTGELFF
CDR3 DNA: TGCGCCAGCAGCCCTGGACTAGCGGGGGGGCGCACCGGGGAGCTGTTTTTT

clone size: hyperexpanded
J gene: TRBJ2-7
D gene: NA
V gene: TRBV28
CDR3 protein: CAIGRGLSYEQYF
CDR3 DNA: TGTGCCATCGGTCGGGGCCTTTCCTACGAGCAGTACTTC

clone size: large
J gene: TRBJ2-1
D gene: TRBD2
V gene: TRBV12-3/TRBV12-4
CDR3 protein: CASSFGLAGGYNEQFF
CDR3 DNA: TGTGCCAGCAGTTTTGGACTAGCGGGCGGCTACAATGAGCAGTTCTTC

clone size: large
J gene: TRBJ2-2
D gene: TRBD1
V gene: TRBV28
CDR3 protein: CASSFNVGQINTGELFF
CDR3 DNA: TGTGCCAGCAGCTTCAACGTGGGACAGATTAACACCGGGGAGCTGTTTTTT

clone size: medium-sized
J gene: TRBJ2-1
D gene: NA
V gene: TRBV7-2
CDR3 protein: CASSLDGSTYNEQFF
CDR3 DNA: TGTGCCAGCAGCTTAGACGGGTCAACCTACAATGAGCAGTTCTTC

clone size: large
J gene: TRBJ1-1
D gene: NA
V gene: TRBV29-1
CDR3 protein: CSVERYTEAFF
CDR3 DNA: TGCAGCGTTGAAAGATACACTGAAGCTTTCTTT

clone size: large
J gene: TRBJ2-7
D gene: NA
V gene: TRBV28
CDR3 protein: CASSFERASYEQYF
CDR3 DNA: TGTGCCAGCAGTTTTGAGAGGGCCTCCTACGAGCAGTACTTC

clone size: large
J gene: TRBJ2-7
D gene: TRBD2
V gene: TRBV6-6
CDR3 protein: CASSYGSSGYEQYF
CDR3 DNA: TGTGCCAGCAGTTACGGTTCTAGCGGCTACGAGCAGTACTTC

clone size: large
J gene: TRBJ2-7
D gene: NA
V gene: TRBV4-1
CDR3 protein: CASSQEKGYEQYF
CDR3 DNA: TGCGCCAGCAGCCAAGAAAAGGGCTACGAGCAGTACTTC

clone size: large
J gene: TRBJ2-1
D gene: TRBD2
V gene: TRBV11-2
CDR3 protein: CASSDRGGNEQFF
CDR3 DNA: TGTGCCAGCAGTGACCGGGGGGGGAATGAGCAGTTCTTC

clone size: large
J gene: TRBJ2-1
D gene: NA
V gene: TRBV29-1
CDR3 protein: CSVPTWNEQFF
CDR3 DNA: TGCAGCGTTCCCACATGGAATGAGCAGTTCTTC

clone size: large
J gene: TRBJ2-7
D gene: NA
V gene: TRBV27
CDR3 protein: CASSLGANSYEQYF
CDR3 DNA: TGTGCCAGCAGTTTGGGTGCTAACTCCTACGAGCAGTACTTC

clone size: NA
J gene: TRBJ2-7
D gene: NA
V gene: TRBV27
CDR3 protein: CAAVGQRVSSYEQYF
CDR3 DNA: TGTGCAGCAGTTGGGCAGCGGGTAAGCTCCTACGAGCAGTACTTC

clone size: large
J gene: TRBJ2-7
D gene: NA
V gene: TRBV5-5
CDR3 protein: CASSLVYSDYEQYF
CDR3 DNA: TGTGCCAGCAGCTTGGTTTACAGCGACTACGAGCAGTACTTC

clone size: medium-sized
J gene: TRBJ1-1
D gene: NA
V gene: TRBV5-6
CDR3 protein: CASSLEFSIGVTEAFF
CDR3 DNA: TGTGCCAGCAGCTTGGAGTTCTCCATTGGGGTCACTGAAGCTTTCTTT

clone size: NA
J gene: TRBJ2-7
D gene: TRBD1
V gene: TRBV29-1
CDR3 protein: CSVDQGTAHYEQYF
CDR3 DNA: TGCAGCGTTGATCAAGGGACAGCCCACTACGAGCAGTACTTC

clone size: large
J gene: TRBJ2-2
D gene: NA
V gene: TRBV19
CDR3 protein: CASSPGPTGELFF
CDR3 DNA: TGTGCCAGTAGCCCAGGGCCCACCGGGGAGCTGTTTTTT

clone size: large
J gene: TRBJ2-2
D gene: TRBD2
V gene: TRBV12-5
CDR3 protein: CASGSRGGVSTGELFF
CDR3 DNA: TGTGCTAGTGGCTCCCGGGGAGGGGTGAGCACCGGGGAGCTGTTTTTT

clone size: large
J gene: TRBJ2-1
D gene: NA
V gene: TRBV13
CDR3 protein: CASSLGVPQFF
CDR3 DNA: TGTGCCAGCAGCTTAGGCGTGCCGCAGTTCTTC

clone size: medium-sized
J gene: TRBJ1-1
D gene: TRBD1
V gene: TRBV19
CDR3 protein: CASRKGGGRTEAFF
CDR3 DNA: TGTGCCAGTCGTAAAGGAGGGGGCAGGACTGAAGCTTTCTTT

clone size: large
J gene: TRBJ2-7
D gene: NA
V gene: TRBV5-5
CDR3 protein: CASSLTTGKRNEQYF
CDR3 DNA: TGTGCCAGCAGCTTGACGACAGGCAAGAGAAACGAGCAGTACTTC

clone size: NA
J gene: TRBJ1-1
D gene: NA
V gene: TRBV29-1
CDR3 protein: CSVLGGQNEAFF
CDR3 DNA: TGCAGCGTTCTCGGGGGGCAAAATGAAGCTTTCTTT

clone size: large
J gene: TRBJ2-3
D gene: TRBD2
V gene: TRBV29-1
CDR3 protein: CSVEDAGDSTDTQYF
CDR3 DNA: TGCAGCGTTGAAGACGCGGGAGACTCGACAGATACGCAGTATTTT

clone size: large
J gene: TRBJ1-6
D gene: NA
V gene: TRBV28
CDR3 protein: CASSLWGTFNSPLHF
CDR3 DNA: TGTGCCAGCAGTTTATGGGGAACTTTTAATTCACCCCTCCACTTT

clone size: large
J gene: TRBJ2-7
D gene: NA
V gene: TRBV7-2
CDR3 protein: CASSFNSRGAYEQYF
CDR3 DNA: TGTGCCAGCAGCTTTAATAGTCGGGGGGCATACGAGCAGTACTTC

clone size: large
J gene: TRBJ1-5
D gene: NA
V gene: TRBV27
CDR3 protein: CASSLTGHQPQHF
CDR3 DNA: TGTGCCAGCAGTTTAACCGGGCATCAGCCCCAGCATTTT

clone size: large
J gene: TRBJ1-3
D gene: NA
V gene: TRBV6-6
CDR3 protein: CASRPGSGNTIYF
CDR3 DNA: TGTGCCAGCAGACCAGGGTCAGGAAACACCATATATTTT

clone size: medium-sized
J gene: TRBJ2-7
D gene: NA
V gene: TRBV2
CDR3 protein: CASSTPASQMITYEQYF
CDR3 DNA: TGTGCCAGCAGTACCCCAGCGAGTCAGATGATTACCTACGAGCAGTACTTC

clone size: large
J gene: TRBJ2-6
D gene: NA
V gene: TRBV20-1
CDR3 protein: CSAMDSRISGANVLTF
CDR3 DNA: TGCAGTGCTATGGACAGCAGGATATCAGGGGCCAACGTCCTGACTTTC

clone size: medium-sized
J gene: TRBJ2-7
D gene: TRBD1
V gene: TRBV19
CDR3 protein: CASRDRGLYEQYF
CDR3 DNA: TGTGCCAGTAGAGACAGGGGGCTCTACGAGCAGTACTTC

clone size: large
J gene: TRBJ2-1
D gene: TRBD2
V gene: TRBV7-2
CDR3 protein: CASSLTSGPYNEQFF
CDR3 DNA: TGTGCCAGCAGCCTGACTAGCGGGCCCTACAATGAGCAGTTCTTC

clone size: large
J gene: TRBJ2-3
D gene: TRBD1
V gene: TRBV24-1
CDR3 protein: CATSTIKDRGSSDTQYF
CDR3 DNA: TGTGCCACCAGTACGATTAAGGACAGGGGGTCGTCAGATACGCAGTATTTT

clone size: large
J gene: TRBJ2-5
D gene: TRBD2
V gene: TRBV27
CDR3 protein: CASSFRTSGQETQYF
CDR3 DNA: TGTGCCAGCAGTTTCCGGACTAGCGGACAAGAGACCCAGTACTTC

clone size: large
J gene: TRBJ2-7
D gene: TRBD2
V gene: TRBV20-1
CDR3 protein: CSARDQGTSDYHEQYF
CDR3 DNA: TGCAGTGCTAGAGATCAGGGGACTAGCGATTACCACGAGCAGTACTTC

clone size: medium-sized
J gene: TRBJ2-3
D gene: NA
V gene: TRBV19
CDR3 protein: CASSIGSTFSADTQYF
CDR3 DNA: TGTGCCAGTAGTATAGGATCTACATTTTCGGCAGATACGCAGTATTTT

clone size: large
J gene: TRBJ2-3
D gene: TRBD1
V gene: TRBV2
CDR3 protein: CASSGQGWSSTDTQYF
CDR3 DNA: TGTGCCAGCAGCGGACAGGGATGGTCTAGCACAGATACGCAGTATTTT

clone size: hyperexpanded
J gene: TRBJ2-7
D gene: NA
V gene: TRBV25-1
CDR3 protein: CASSTNPYEQYF
CDR3 DNA: TGTGCCAGCAGCACCAATCCCTACGAGCAGTACTTC

clone size: large
J gene: TRBJ2-7
D gene: TRBD1
V gene: TRBV10-3
CDR3 protein: CAIRGGTGSYEQYF
CDR3 DNA: TGTGCCATCCGTGGAGGGACAGGGTCCTACGAGCAGTACTTC

clone size: NA
J gene: TRBJ2-7
D gene: NA
V gene: TRBV20-1
CDR3 protein: CSDRTCGTYEQYF
CDR3 DNA: TGCAGTGATAGGACTTGCGGGACCTACGAGCAGTACTTC

clone size: hyperexpanded
J gene: TRBJ2-2
D gene: NA
V gene: TRBV11-2
CDR3 protein: CASSLMRNTGELFF
CDR3 DNA: TGTGCCAGCAGCTTAATGAGGAACACCGGGGAGCTGTTTTTT

clone size: large
J gene: TRBJ2-7
D gene: NA
V gene: TRBV27
CDR3 protein: CASRSSREGFYEQYF
CDR3 DNA: TGTGCCAGCAGATCGAGCAGGGAAGGCTTTTACGAGCAGTACTTC

clone size: large
J gene: TRBJ2-7
D gene: TRBD1
V gene: TRBV20-1
CDR3 protein: CSASDRGLYEQYF
CDR3 DNA: TGCAGTGCTAGTGACAGGGGGCTTTACGAGCAGTACTTC

clone size: hyperexpanded
J gene: TRBJ2-7
D gene: NA
V gene: TRBV28
CDR3 protein: CASGPGVSYEQYF
CDR3 DNA: TGTGCCAGCGGACCAGGGGTTTCCTACGAGCAGTACTTC

clone size: large
J gene: TRBJ2-4
D gene: TRBD1
V gene: TRBV7-8
CDR3 protein: CASSSEDRGQNIQYF
CDR3 DNA: TGTGCCAGCAGCTCGGAGGACAGGGGGCAAAACATTCAGTACTTC

clone size: medium-sized
J gene: TRBJ1-1
D gene: NA
V gene: TRBV10-3
CDR3 protein: CAIRSLDSSNTEAFF
CDR3 DNA: TGTGCCATCAGATCCCTGGACAGTTCGAACACTGAAGCTTTCTTT

clone size: large
J gene: TRBJ2-3
D gene: TRBD1
V gene: TRBV3-1
CDR3 protein: CASSQVDGQGADTQYF
CDR3 DNA: TGTGCCAGCAGCCAAGTGGACGGGCAGGGGGCAGATACGCAGTATTTT

clone size: large
J gene: TRBJ2-3
D gene: TRBD2
V gene: TRBV7-3
CDR3 protein: CASSLHAGGPGDTQYF
CDR3 DNA: TGTGCCAGCAGCTTGCATGCGGGGGGGCCCGGAGATACGCAGTATTTT

clone size: hyperexpanded
J gene: TRBJ2-2
D gene: TRBD1
V gene: TRBV28
CDR3 protein: CASSGWADRVTTGELFF
CDR3 DNA: TGTGCCAGCAGCGGTTGGGCGGACAGGGTGACCACCGGGGAGCTGTTTTTT